The clone carrying this TCR beta chain occurred once. Its antigen is still unknown. This specimen belongs to a study of cytomegalovirus exposure and HLA in healthy donors. Study outcomes and limitations: Later analysis found that TCR beta chains associated with HLA were more clonally expanded than other, equally common chains.

The PCR was carried out with 60 Vbeta primers and 13 Jbeta primers. Here immunoSEQ multiplex PCR was the method, and the copy in TCRdb shows in-frame clones only, minus some. The data show about 140,000 clones, with around 80% seen just once and 3.3% held by the top ten. This TCR was sampled from a man in his forties in good health and CMV-seronegative. The sample taken for sequencing was PBMCs.

CDR3 nucleotides: TGCGCCAGCAGTGATTCAGGGATATACTATGGCTACACCTTC. This translates into CASSDSGIYYGYTF. The chain uses TRBV10-2 and TRBJ1-2, with TRBD1 as a possible D gene (5 bases). With 3 bases removed from V and 3 bases from J, the gap between germline ends came to 11 bases. Germline lookup yields CDR1 WSHSY and CDR2 SAAADI. The CDR3 length is 14 residues.